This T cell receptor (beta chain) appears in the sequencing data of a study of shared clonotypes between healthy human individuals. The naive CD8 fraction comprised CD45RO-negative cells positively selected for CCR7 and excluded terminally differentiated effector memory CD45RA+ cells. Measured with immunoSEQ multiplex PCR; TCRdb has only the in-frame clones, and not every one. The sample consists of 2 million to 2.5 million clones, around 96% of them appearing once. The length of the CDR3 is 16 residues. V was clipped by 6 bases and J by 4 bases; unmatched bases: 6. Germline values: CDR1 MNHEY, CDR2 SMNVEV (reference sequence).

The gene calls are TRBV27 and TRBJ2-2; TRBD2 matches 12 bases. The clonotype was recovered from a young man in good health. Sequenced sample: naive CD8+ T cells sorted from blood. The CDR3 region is CASSLLAGGSTGELFF. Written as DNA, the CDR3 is TGTGCCAGCAGCCTACTAGCGGGGGGTTCCACCGGGGAGCTGTTTTTT.